Listed here is a single T cell receptor beta chain. The antigen is undetermined. Here immunoSEQ multiplex PCR was the method, and the copy in TCRdb shows in-frame clones only, minus some. Of tens of thousands of clones listed, roughly 80% were seen once; the top ten hold roughly 12%. The donors were in the roughly 130-subject validation cohort, distinct from the approximately 700-subject first cohort. This entry belongs to a study of cytomegalovirus exposure and HLA in healthy donors. Study results and caveats: The investigators catalogued 150 to 200 TCR beta chains as cytomegalovirus-associated. A classifier reportedly called cytomegalovirus status with high sensitivity and specificity.

Sequenced: PBMCs. The origin of this receptor is a woman under 30 in good health and CMV-seropositive.

This CDR3 reads CASSSPRGGAADTQYF. For the CDR3, the DNA is TGTGCCAGCAGCTCCCCTAGGGGGGGGGCCGCAGATACGCAGTATTTT. The rearrangement uses TRBV7-2 and TRBJ2-3, with D possibly matching TRBD2 (7 bases). Germline V gene lookup returns CDR1 SGHTA and CDR2 FQGNSA. The CDR3 runs to 16 residues. Deletions cut 4 bases from V and 4 bases from J, with 18 bases between.